Listed here are 13 T cell receptor beta chains from one sample, sequenced in a study of OX40 agonist ivuxolimab in advanced cancers. Libraries were built with the immunoSEQ multiplex PCR assay. The table comes from immuneACCESS by way of TCRdb, which keeps in-frame sequences with V and J called. Part of the clones is missing from these tables; in studies checked, under half for an unresolved V gene and the rest for unknown reasons. The sample data list fewer than 90,000 clones, and 80% to 90% of these were observed just once. The top ten clonotypes cover around 0.19% of the sample. The input for sequencing was CD4+ or CD8+ T cells sorted from blood, taken in a trial of the OX40 agonist ivuxolimab. The receptors derive from an adult with an advanced solid tumor such as melanoma, head and neck, liver or kidney cancer.

The gene calls are TRBV18 and TRBJ2-2; 7 bases are a match to TRBD1. This CDR3 contains 15 residues. V dropped 6 bases and J dropped 6; count of bases not matched to a gene: 10. Germline CDR1 KGHSH, CDR2 LQKENI. In nucleotides, the CDR3 is TGTGCCAGCTCTCAACTAACAGGGGAAGCCGGGGAGCTGTTTTTT. This sequence encodes CASSQLTGEAGELFF.

The V call is TRBV27, the J call TRBJ1-1; D uncertain. V was clipped by 2 bases and J by 1 base, with 11 bases between them. CDR3 size: 15 residues. CDR1 and CDR2 (germline): MNHEY, SMNVEV (reference sequence). The CDR3 here is CASSLGSPQNTEAFF. The CDR3 nucleotides read TGTGCCAGCAGTTTAGGGTCACCCCAGAACACTGAAGCTTTCTTT.

The chain carries TRBV5-4 and TRBJ2-3; D may be TRBD1 or TRBD2 (5 bases each). V was clipped by 2 bases and J by 5 bases, with 9 bases between them. Per germline, CDR1 SGHNT and CDR2 YYREEE (reference sequence). The CDR3 has 13 residues. The CDR3 coding sequence is TGTGCCAGCAGCTTTCTGGGGGAAGATACGCAGTATTTT. It is translated as CASSFLGEDTQYF.

The chain has TRBV7-9 and TRBJ2-5, with 10 bases identical to TRBD1. Germline V gene sequence: CDR1 SEHNR, CDR2 FQNEAQ (reference sequence). The CDR3 spans 15 residues. Germline trimming cut 3 bases from V and 5 bases from J; bases unmatched to any gene: 6. The CDR3 here is CASSFRQGAGETQYF. In nucleotides, the CDR3 is TGTGCCAGCAGCTTCCGACAGGGGGCAGGGGAGACCCAGTACTTC.

This sequence joins TRBV18 and TRBJ2-3; TRBD1 matches 8 bases. The CDR3 length is 18 residues. V gave up 1 base and J gave up 0 bases; unmatched junction bases: 9. The germline V gene has CDR1 KGHSH and CDR2 LQKENI. The CDR3: CASSPLPTTGVSTDTQYF. For the CDR3, the DNA is TGTGCCAGCTCACCACTACCGACGACAGGGGTCAGCACAGATACGCAGTATTTT.

The chain couples TRBV10-3 to TRBJ2-3, with 8 bases fitting TRBD2. V was pared by 3 bases and J by 1 base, with 12 bases of the junction left unmatched. Germline CDR1 ENHRY, CDR2 SYGVKD. This CDR3 is 18 amino acids long. The CDR3 loop is CAISDPGLGGFRTDTQYF. Here the CDR3 DNA reads TGTGCCATCAGTGACCCGGGACTAGGGGGATTCCGCACAGATACGCAGTATTTT.

The V call is TRBV5-1, the J call TRBJ2-3; tentative D call: TRBD2 (5 bases). CDR3 length: 14 amino acids. CDR1 and CDR2 (germline): SGHRS, YFSETQ. V was clipped by 1 base and J by 2 bases, with 8 bases between them. CDR3 DNA: TGCGCCAGCAGCTTGCCCCTAGCCACAGATACGCAGTATTTT. Amino acids: CASSLPLATDTQYF.

The chain is built from TRBV2 and TRBJ2-5; 14 nucleotides align to TRBD2. Germline V gene lookup returns CDR1 SNHLY and CDR2 FYNNEI. The CDR3 runs 15 residues. V gave up 6 bases and J gave up 6 bases; unmatched junction bases: 6. The CDR3 loop reads CASSEGLAGAQTQYF. For the CDR3, the DNA is TGTGCCAGCAGCGAGGGACTAGCGGGAGCCCAGACCCAGTACTTC.

The chain combines TRBV28 with TRBJ2-3; maybe TRBD2 (5 bases). The ends were cut back, 6 bases at V and 1 base at J, with 14 bases in the middle. The CDR3 contains 15 residues. Germline V gives CDR1 MDHEN, CDR2 SYDVKM. The CDR3 nucleotides are TGTGCCAGCAGGATAGGTAGCGTAGGCACAGATACGCAGTATTTT. Protein sequence: CASRIGSVGTDTQYF.

This clone was detected once. The chain has TRBV2 and TRBJ2-1; D perhaps matches TRBD2 (5 bases). Germline V gene lookup returns CDR1 SNHLY and CDR2 FYNNEI. The ends were cut back, 3 bases at V and 3 bases at J, with 9 bases in the middle. CDR3 length: 14 amino acids. The CDR3 spells CASSERERYNEQFF. The DNA of the CDR3 is TGTGCCAGCAGTGAGAGGGAACGCTACAATGAGCAGTTCTTC.

V gene TRBV6-5 combines with J gene TRBJ1-2; 9 bases line up with TRBD1. V lost 7 bases and J lost 4; bases outside the gene matches: 7. In germline, CDR1 is MNHEY, CDR2 SVGAGI. This CDR3 spans 14 amino acids. CDR3 protein: CASNRQGEIYGYTF. CDR3 in DNA: TGTGCCAGCAACAGACAGGGGGAGATCTATGGCTACACCTTC.

The gene calls are TRBV5-1 and TRBJ1-4, with D possibly being TRBD1 (6 bases). Trimming left V 6 bases short and J 0 bases short, with 18 bases between. Per germline, CDR1 SGHRS and CDR2 YFSETQ. The CDR3 contains 17 residues. The DNA for the CDR3 is TGCGCCAGCAACCCGAGCGGGGGCCCTGCAACTAATGAAAAACTGTTTTTT. Its translation is CASNPSGGPATNEKLFF.

The rearrangement uses TRBV19 and TRBJ2-3; TRBD1 aligns across 11 bases. Germline V gene data show CDR1 as LNHDA and CDR2 as SQIVND (reference sequence). This CDR3 region has 14 residues. Trimming at V came to 5 bases and at J to 6 bases, leaving 4 bases not matched to a gene. Here the CDR3 reads CASSRTGGLDTQYF. CDR3 in DNA: TGTGCCAGTAGTCGGACAGGGGGCTTGGATACGCAGTATTTT.